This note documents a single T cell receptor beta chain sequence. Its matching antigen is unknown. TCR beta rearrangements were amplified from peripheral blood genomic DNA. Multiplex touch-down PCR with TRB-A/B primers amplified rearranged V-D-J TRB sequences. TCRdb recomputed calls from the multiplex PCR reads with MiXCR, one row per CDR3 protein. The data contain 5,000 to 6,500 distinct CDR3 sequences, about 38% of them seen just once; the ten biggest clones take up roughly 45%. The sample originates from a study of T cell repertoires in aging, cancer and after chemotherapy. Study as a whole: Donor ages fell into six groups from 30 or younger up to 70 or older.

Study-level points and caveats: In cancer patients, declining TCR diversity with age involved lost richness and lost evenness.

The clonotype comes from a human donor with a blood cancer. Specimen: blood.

The CDR3 sequence is CASSQLAGNTGELFF. CDR3 coding DNA: TGTGCCAGCAGCCAACTAGCGGGAAACACCGGGGAGCTGTTTTTT. The chain has TRBV6-6 and TRBJ2-2; 10 nucleotides agree with TRBD2. Losses at the gene ends were 6 bases for V and 2 bases for J; bases not matched to a gene: 3. Germline assignment: CDR1 MNHNY and CDR2 SVGAGI (reference sequence). The length of the CDR3 is 15 residues.